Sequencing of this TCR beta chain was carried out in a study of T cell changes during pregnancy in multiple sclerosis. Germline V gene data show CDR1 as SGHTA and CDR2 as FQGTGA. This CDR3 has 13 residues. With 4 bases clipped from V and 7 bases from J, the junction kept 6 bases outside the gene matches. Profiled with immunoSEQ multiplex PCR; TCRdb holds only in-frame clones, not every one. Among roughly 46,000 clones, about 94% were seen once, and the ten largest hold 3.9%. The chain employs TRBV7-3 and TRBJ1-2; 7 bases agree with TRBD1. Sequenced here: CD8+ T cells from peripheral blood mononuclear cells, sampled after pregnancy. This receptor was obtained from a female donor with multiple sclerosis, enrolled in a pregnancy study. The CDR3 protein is CASSSEGAAGYTF. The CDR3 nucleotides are TGTGCCAGCAGCTCAGAGGGGGCGGCTGGCTACACCTTC. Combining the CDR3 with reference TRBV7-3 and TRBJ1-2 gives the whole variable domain GAGVSQTPSNKVTEKGKYVELRCDPISGHTALYWYRQSLGQGPEFLIYFQGTGAADDSGLPNDRFFAVRPEGSVSTLKIQRTERGDSAVYLCASSSEGAAGYTFGSGTRLTVV.